These 6 T cell receptor beta chains were sequenced from one sample in a study of blood T cell repertoires in COVID-19. Some clones are missing from TCRdb's copy, which holds only in-frame ones; the method was immunoSEQ multiplex PCR. Of under 250,000 clones listed, roughly 85% are singletons. Specimen: PBMCs or T cells enriched from blood (not recorded which). The receptors stem from a woman aged 40 to 55 who had been exposed to COVID-19.

In its sample, this clone was seen once. V is TRBV6-5 and J is TRBJ2-1; D is ambiguous. Germline CDR1 reads MNHEY; CDR2 reads SVGAGI. CDR3 length equals 15 residues. Trimming cost V 8 bases and J 0 bases, with 14 bases left between them. The CDR3: CASRDGGSSYNEQFF. In nucleotides, the CDR3 is TGTGCCAGCCGAGACGGCGGTAGCTCCTACAATGAGCAGTTCTTC.

The chain employs TRBV28 and TRBJ1-5; D perhaps matches TRBD1 (5 bases). The CDR3 totals 12 residues. The V end was cut by 6 bases, the J end by 3 bases, with 6 bases between. Germline V gene lookup returns CDR1 MDHEN and CDR2 SYDVKM. Here the CDR3 reads CASRQVNQPQHF. The CDR3 DNA reads TGTGCCAGCAGACAGGTCAATCAGCCCCAGCATTTT.

This chain uses TRBV14 with TRBJ1-2; TRBD1 agrees at 8 bases. Germline trimming cut 3 bases from V and 8 bases from J; bases unmatched to any gene: 11. Germline-derived CDR1 and CDR2 are SGHDN and FVKESK. This CDR3 is built from 15 residues. The CDR3 region is CASSHLGQAMGGYTF. Written as DNA, the CDR3 is TGTGCCAGCAGCCATTTGGGACAGGCAATGGGAGGCTACACCTTC. The variable domain in full, with the rest retrieved from reference TRBV14 and TRBJ1-2, is EAGVTQFPSHSVIEKGQTVTLRCDPISGHDNLYWYRRVMGKEIKFLLHFVKESKQDESGMPNNRFLAERTGGTYSTLKVQPAELEDSGVYFCASSHLGQAMGGYTFGSGTRLTVV.

The J gene is TRBJ1-1, the V gene TRBV6-2 or TRBV6-3; weak D call: TRBD1 (6 bases). CDR3 size: 14 residues. The V end was cut by 4 bases, the J end by 3 bases, with 12 bases between. Germline CDR1 MNHEY, CDR2 SVGEGT. The CDR3 region is CASSSQGQDTEAFF. The CDR3 DNA reads as TGTGCCAGCAGTTCCCAGGGGCAGGACACTGAAGCTTTCTTT.

The chain links TRBV6-2 or TRBV6-3 to TRBJ2-1; D remains unclear. The ends were cut back, 5 bases at V and 10 bases at J, with 15 bases in the middle. This CDR3 has 13 amino acids. Looked up from germline, CDR1 is MNHEY and CDR2 is SVGEGT. The CDR3 spells CASSTRVAREQFF. CDR3 bases: TGTGCCAGCAGTACCCGAGTGGCCAGGGAGCAGTTCTTC.

J is TRBJ2-7 and V is TRBV29-1; tentative D call: TRBD1 (5 bases). This CDR3 is built from 13 residues. Per germline, CDR1 SQVTM and CDR2 ANQGSEA. With 5 bases removed from V and 5 bases from J, the gap between germline ends came to 16 bases. CDR3 region: CSVTPRWGHEQYF. The CDR3 DNA reads TGCAGCGTTACCCCACGGTGGGGCCACGAGCAGTACTTC.